The present entry profiles one T cell receptor (beta chain) with its context. Using its own MiXCR run on the RACE reads, TCRdb lists one record per CDR3 protein. This sample has over 30,000 distinct CDR3 sequences, with 7.6% found just once. Germline V CDR1 and CDR2: MNHEY, SVGEGT. The V end lost 6 bases, the J end lost 9 bases, and 18 bases lay between the germline ends. The length of the CDR3 is 15 residues. This sample was included in a study of human T cells and chemical hapten exposure. The time point is: pre-sensitization, week 0. Described treatment: therapeutic diphenylcyclopropenone sensitization with weekly scalp DPC.

The specimen comprised whole blood, sampled in connection with sensitization to the hapten diphenylcyclopropenone (DPC). This clonotype originated in a woman in her 50s with alopecia areata. Some clones in this sample may be carry-over from other donors' samples. This chain uses TRBV6-2 or TRBV6-3 with TRBJ2-6; D gene ambiguous. The CDR3 loop reads CASSEVIGMGNVLTF. CDR3 nucleotide sequence: TGTGCCAGCAGCGAAGTAATAGGGATGGGCAACGTCCTGACTTTC.